A single sample gave rise to the 26 T cell receptor beta chains below, sequenced in a study of cytomegalovirus exposure and HLA in healthy donors. Vbeta (60) and Jbeta (13) primers were used in the PCR. Clones were read by immunoSEQ multiplex PCR, and TCRdb kept only the in-frame ones, dropping some. This sample has around 160,000 clones; over 80% occur once, and the top ten carry approximately 1.8%. Sequencing was performed on PBMCs. Every receptor here comes from a human donor in good health.

The rearrangement joins TRBV11-2 to TRBJ1-3; possibly TRBD1 for D (6 bases). V was shortened by 4 bases and J by 4 bases, with 8 bases between the two germline ends. Germline V gene sequence: CDR1 SGHAT, CDR2 FQNNGV. This CDR3 region has 13 residues. The CDR3 sequence: CASSYGQGNTIYF. CDR3 nucleotide sequence: TGTGCCAGCAGCTACGGACAGGGAAACACCATATATTTT.

This clone has just a few counts. This chain links TRBV5-1 with TRBJ2-2; a possible D gene is TRBD1 (6 bases). Trimming pared 0 bases from V and 0 bases from J, leaving 6 bases between. This CDR3 contains 15 residues. Germline V gene sequence: CDR1 SGHRS, CDR2 YFSETQ. The CDR3 DNA follows: TGCGCCAGCAGCTTGGACAGGGCGAACACCGGGGAGCTGTTTTTT. Protein sequence: CASSLDRANTGELFF.

The genes are TRBV6-1 and TRBJ1-5, with 11 bases that match TRBD1. CDR1 and CDR2 (germline): MNHNS, SASEGT. The CDR3 is 15 residues long. After removal of 6 bases from V and 6 bases from J, the junction contained 7 bases not matched to a gene. CDR3 coding DNA: TGTGCCAGCAGATCCTGGACAGGGGGCGGTCAGCCCCAGCATTTT. This encodes CASRSWTGGGQPQHF.

The chain combines TRBV19 with TRBJ2-7; D might be TRBD1 (6 bases). Germline V gene sequence: CDR1 LNHDA, CDR2 SQIVND (reference sequence). This CDR3 is 14 amino acids long. V shed 6 bases and J shed 3 bases, with 15 bases lying between them. Written as DNA, the CDR3 is TGTGCCAGTAGCGCCTCAGGGGAACGCTACGAGCAGTACTTC. Its protein is CASSASGERYEQYF.

The V call is TRBV5-1, the J call TRBJ2-1, with D possibly TRBD1 on 5 matching bases. The CDR3 is 16 amino acids. Looked up from germline, CDR1 is SGHRS and CDR2 is YFSETQ. V was cut by 1 base and J by 0 bases, with 11 bases left in between. The CDR3 nucleotides read TGCGCCAGCAGCTTGACAGGCACCAACTCCTACAATGAGCAGTTCTTC. Translated, it gives CASSLTGTNSYNEQFF.

V usage is TRBV6-6 and J usage is TRBJ2-1; 8 nucleotides agree with TRBD1. This CDR3 is built from 15 residues. V shed 2 bases and J 4 bases; nucleotides not matched to a gene: 4. Germline V lookup: CDR1 MNHNY, CDR2 SVGAGI (reference sequence). The CDR3 DNA is TGTGCCAGCAGTTACGGCGGGACAGGTTACAATGAGCAGTTCTTC. Its protein is CASSYGGTGYNEQFF.

The chain uses TRBV4-1 and TRBJ1-2; a possible D gene is TRBD1 (6 bases). This CDR3 spans 15 amino acids. Trimming took 3 bases from V and 3 from J, leaving 14 bases between them. CDR1 and CDR2 (germline): MGHRA, YSYEKL. The CDR3 nucleotides read TGCGCCAGCAGCCAGGCGACAGGTTACCACTATGGCTACACCTTC. As protein: CASSQATGYHYGYTF.

This clone occurred many times. The gene calls are TRBV7-3 and TRBJ2-2; D is uncertain. V lost 4 bases, J lost 8 bases, and 11 bases lay in between. In germline, CDR1 is SGHTA, CDR2 FQGTGA. The length of the CDR3 is 13 residues. The CDR3 loop is CASSSTGTGELFF. Written as DNA, the CDR3 is TGTGCCAGCAGCTCGACTGGCACGGGGGAGCTGTTTTTT.

This chain joins TRBV5-1 and TRBJ2-2; TRBD2 matches at 14 bases. V lost 0 bases and J lost 4; bases outside the gene matches: 5. Germline V lookup: CDR1 SGHRS, CDR2 YFSETQ. CDR3 length: 18 amino acids. CDR3 region: CASSLEGLAGVGTGELFF. The DNA of the CDR3 is TGCGCCAGCAGCTTGGAGGGACTAGCGGGGGTAGGCACCGGGGAGCTGTTTTTT.

This clone was recorded only once. The V call is TRBV9, the J call TRBJ1-2, with 7 bases matching TRBD1. V gave up 2 bases and J gave up 8 bases; unmatched junction bases: 18. There are 17 residues in the CDR3. Germline CDR1 SGDLS, CDR2 YYNGEE. This CDR3 reads CASSVSQGVPRGAGYTF. DNA of the CDR3: TGTGCCAGCAGCGTCAGTCAGGGGGTTCCGCGAGGTGCCGGCTACACCTTC. Drawing the rest from reference TRBV9 and TRBJ1-2, the complete variable domain is DSGVTQTPKHLITATGQRVTLRCSPRSGDLSVYWYQQSLDQGLQFLIQYYNGEERAKGNILERFSAQQFPDLHSELNLSSLELGDSALYFCASSVSQGVPRGAGYTFGSGTRLTVV.

The chain uses TRBV6-6 and TRBJ2-7; 10 nucleotides match TRBD2. The V and J ends lost 7 bases and 5 bases, in that order; junction bases with no gene match: 8. CDR3 length: 14 residues. Per germline, CDR1 MNHNY and CDR2 SVGAGI (reference sequence). The CDR3 DNA follows: TGTGCCAGCAACGGACTAGCGGTTAGGGACGAGCAGTACTTC. Protein product: CASNGLAVRDEQYF.

This chain links TRBV7-2 with TRBJ2-5; possibly TRBD1 for D (6 bases). CDR3 length equals 14 residues. CDR1 and CDR2 (germline): SGHTA, FQGNSA. Trimming left V 5 bases short and J 5 bases short, with 15 bases between. CDR3 region: CASSLDRSRETQYF. CDR3 in DNA: TGTGCCAGCAGCCTAGACAGGTCTCGGGAGACCCAGTACTTC.

This clone has a single count. The CDR3, as DNA: TGTGCCAGCAGCTACTGGACTACACCGTACGAGCAGTACTTC. Translation: CASSYWTTPYEQYF. The chain carries TRBV5-6 and TRBJ2-7; possibly TRBD2 for D (6 bases). There are 14 residues in the CDR3. Trimming stripped 3 bases from V and 4 bases from J, with 14 bases between. In germline, CDR1 is SGHDT, CDR2 YYEEEE.

The rearrangement joins TRBV9 to TRBJ1-1; TRBD1 is a possible D gene (6 bases). CDR1 is SGDLS and CDR2 is YYNGEE in the germline V gene. V was pared by 0 bases and J by 2 bases, with 20 bases between. There are 18 residues in the CDR3. CDR3 sequence reads: CASSVDPRGGESNTEAFF. CDR3 coding DNA: TGTGCCAGCAGCGTAGACCCCAGGGGAGGGGAGTCAAACACTGAAGCTTTCTTT.

The chain employs TRBV10-1 and TRBJ2-1; 8 bases line up with TRBD1. The germline CDR1 and CDR2 sequences are WNHNN and SYGVQD (reference sequence). With 3 bases clipped from V and 9 bases from J, the junction kept 10 bases outside the gene matches. This CDR3 has 15 residues. CDR3 loop: CASSDGTGGTCEQFF. The DNA for the CDR3 is TGCGCCAGCAGTGATGGGACAGGTGGGACTTGTGAGCAGTTCTTC.

The chain combines TRBV27 with TRBJ1-5, with D maybe TRBD1 (5 bases). The CDR3 totals 13 residues. Germline CDR1 is MNHEY and CDR2 is SMNVEV (reference sequence). Trimming pared 3 bases from V and 5 bases from J, leaving 8 bases between. CDR3 sequence (DNA): TGTGCCAGCAGTTTGGGAGGGGATCAGCCCCAGCATTTT. This gives the protein CASSLGGDQPQHF.

The V gene is TRBV25-1, the J gene TRBJ1-1, with D tentatively TRBD1 (5 bases). Germline lookup yields CDR1 MGHDK and CDR2 SYGVNS. The CDR3 sequence is 14 residues long. Between the trimmed V and J ends, which lost 4 bases and 0 bases, there was a span of 9 bases. CDR3 in DNA: TGTGCCAGCAGTGCGGTACAGGTGAACACTGAAGCTTTCTTT. Translating it yields CASSAVQVNTEAFF.

The rearrangement joins TRBV19 to TRBJ2-7; perhaps TRBD2 as D (6 bases). The CDR3 sequence is 15 residues long. Per germline, CDR1 LNHDA and CDR2 SQIVND (reference sequence). The V gene lost 2 bases and the J gene lost 0 bases, with 11 bases spanning the gap. CDR3 sequence reads: CASSIRGESSYEQYF. DNA for the CDR3: TGTGCCAGTAGTATACGCGGGGAGAGCTCCTACGAGCAGTACTTC.

This clone was observed once. The chain recombines TRBV6-1 with TRBJ2-7; possible D gene TRBD1, 6 bases. This CDR3 is 14 amino acids long. CDR1 is MNHNS and CDR2 is SASEGT in the germline V gene. Trimming removed 6 bases from V and 4 bases from J, with 16 bases in between. This CDR3 reads CASRGTPIGYEQYF. For the CDR3, the DNA is TGTGCCAGCAGAGGGACACCGATCGGGTACGAGCAGTACTTC.

The CDR3 sequence: CASSYGGQSSYNEQFF. CDR3 coding DNA: TGTGCCAGCAGTTACGGAGGGCAGAGCTCCTACAATGAGCAGTTCTTC. The rearrangement links TRBV6-7 to TRBJ2-1; D may be TRBD2 (6 bases). TRBV6-7 qualifies as an ORF whose function is uncertain. The CDR3 extends over 16 amino acids. Trimming stripped 2 bases from V and 0 bases from J, with 11 bases between.

The chain uses TRBV10-3 and TRBJ1-2, with D perhaps matching TRBD1 (5 bases). The CDR3 length is 13 residues. Germline CDR1 is ENHRY and CDR2 is SYGVKD. V dropped 2 bases and J dropped 2 bases, with 6 bases sitting between them. CDR3 protein: CAISEQGNYGYTF. The CDR3 coding sequence is TGTGCCATCAGTGAGCAGGGCAACTATGGCTACACCTTC.

This chain connects TRBV10-3 to TRBJ2-7; D perhaps matches TRBD1 (6 bases). Per the germline V gene, CDR1 is ENHRY and CDR2 is SYGVKD. This CDR3 comprises 14 residues. V lost 8 bases to trimming and J lost 5 bases, with 19 bases between them. This CDR3 reads CAIQNRVSGHEQYF. CDR3 nucleotides: TGTGCCATCCAAAACAGGGTTAGTGGCCACGAGCAGTACTTC.

This CDR3 reads CASTAAGYGYTF. The CDR3 DNA is TGTGCCAGCACCGCGGCGGGCTATGGCTACACCTTC. The rearrangement uses TRBV6-5 and TRBJ1-2; the D is unclear. CDR1 and CDR2 (germline): MNHEY, SVGAGI. The CDR3 extends over 12 amino acids. V was clipped by 7 bases and J by 4 bases, with 10 bases between them.

This chain uses TRBV13 with TRBJ2-6, with D unresolved. This CDR3 is 15 amino acids long. Per germline, CDR1 PRHDT and CDR2 FYEKMQ (reference sequence). V shed 0 bases and J shed 0 bases, with 3 bases lying between them. CDR3 protein: CASSLGYSGANVLTF. The CDR3 DNA reads TGTGCCAGCAGCTTAGGCTACTCTGGGGCCAACGTCCTGACTTTC. Drawing the rest from reference TRBV13 and TRBJ2-6, the complete variable domain is AAGVIQSPRHLIKEKRETATLKCYPIPRHDTVYWYQQGPGQDPQFLISFYEKMQSDKGSIPDRFSAQQFSDYHSELNMSSLELGDSALYFCASSLGYSGANVLTFGAGSRLTVL.

This clone was recorded only once. The genes are TRBV2 and TRBJ2-5; 10 bases are shared with TRBD1. This CDR3 contains 13 residues. Trimming took 4 bases from V and 5 from J; bases not matched to a gene: 1. CDR1 SNHLY and CDR2 FYNNEI come from the germline V gene. CDR3 nucleotides: TGTGCCAGCAGTGGACAGGGGGCTGAGACCCAGTACTTC. Translated, it gives CASSGQGAETQYF.

The J gene is TRBJ2-1, the V gene TRBV7-2, with D maybe TRBD2 (5 bases). Trimming stripped 3 bases from V and 7 bases from J, with 7 bases between. The CDR3 is 12 amino acids. Germline V gives CDR1 SGHTA, CDR2 FQGNSA. The CDR3 coding sequence is TGTGCCAGCAGCTTCCGGAGGAATGAGCAGTTCTTC. This encodes CASSFRRNEQFF.